This T cell receptor (beta chain) was captured in a study of Ad26.COV2.S vaccination and SARS-CoV-2 variants. The table came from immunoSEQ multiplex PCR; TCRdb's copy has only in-frame clones and leaves some out. This repertoire shows about 350,000 clones, 65% to 90% found once; its top ten account for roughly 10%. Treatment indicated: some 19 received Ad26.COV2.S at low or high dose, single or two shots; several received placebo; per-sample allocation not given. The samples date from day 63 after the first vaccine or placebo injection. An Ad26 vector that expressed Wuhan-strain SARS-CoV-2 spike constituted the vaccine. Per the germline V gene, CDR1 is MNHEY and CDR2 is SVGEGT. The CDR3 has 14 residues. With 1 base removed from V and 0 bases from J, the gap between germline ends came to 6 bases.

This receptor was obtained from a person aged 18-60 years who received the Ad26.COV2.S COVID-19 vaccine or a placebo. The V call is TRBV6-2 or TRBV6-3, the J call TRBJ1-1; D is undetermined. Sample: peripheral blood, taken in a trial of Ad26.COV2.S vaccine versus placebo. The CDR3 protein is CASSYYRVNTEAFF. CDR3 nucleotides: TGTGCCAGCAGTTACTACCGGGTGAACACTGAAGCTTTCTTT.